The rows below give T cell receptor beta chains drawn from one sample of a study of control samples from healthy donors and cancer patients. TCRdb's table, derived via immunoSEQ multiplex PCR, lists solely in-frame clones and lacks some. The profile shows more than 75,000 clones, roughly 89% of them singletons. The sample was PBMCs. The receptors shown here come from a woman aged 55-69 years with head and neck cancer. Both conserved end residues are part of each CDR3. D genes are given only for firm matches. Clone size is given for some rows only: seen once, a few or many times, or a class if the clone is expanded.

abundance | d_gene | j_gene | v_gene | CDR3aa | CDR3nt
NA | NA | TRBJ2-5 | TRBV5-6 | CASSGGTGRIVETQYF | TGTGCCAGCAGCGGGGGAACAGGTAGGATAGTAGAGACCCAGTACTTC
NA | TRBD2 | TRBJ2-2 | TRBV19 | CARHRGGTSVGGELFF | TGTGCCAGGCACCGGGGGGGGACTAGCGTCGGCGGGGAGCTGTTTTTT
NA | NA | TRBJ1-5 | TRBV7-4 | CASSWGIIFGWIRNQPQHF | TGTGCCAGCAGCTGGGGGATAATATTCGGGTGGATTCGCAATCAGCCCCAGCATTTT
NA | TRBD1 | TRBJ1-1 | TRBV10-3 | CAINQQGLNTEAFF | TGTGCCATCAATCAACAGGGGTTGAACACTGAAGCTTTCTTT
NA | TRBD2 | TRBJ2-1 | TRBV7-2 | CASRRRLAGATNEQFF | TGTGCCAGCAGGCGTCGACTAGCGGGAGCGACGAATGAGCAGTTCTTC
NA | TRBD1 | TRBJ2-7 | TRBV6-5 | CASSYRQGAPYEQYF | TGTGCCAGCAGTTATAGACAGGGGGCTCCCTACGAGCAGTACTTC
once | TRBD2 | TRBJ2-1 | TRBV4-1 | CASSLSLAGIYNEQFF | TGCGCCAGCAGCCTAAGCCTAGCGGGTATCTACAATGAGCAGTTCTTC
NA | NA | TRBJ2-1 | TRBV24-1 | CATSSSSYNEQFF | TGTGCCACCAGTAGTTCTTCATACAATGAGCAGTTCTTC
NA | TRBD1 | TRBJ1-6 | TRBV6-5 | CASSRDRNNSPLHF | TGTGCCAGCAGTCGGGACAGGAATAATTCACCCCTCCACTTT
once | TRBD1 | TRBJ1-4 | TRBV7-9 | CASSLGTGSEKLFF | TGTGCCAGCAGCCTCGGGACAGGGAGTGAAAAACTGTTTTTT
NA | NA | TRBJ1-2 | TRBV18 | CASSPVVGANGYTF | TGTGCCAGCTCACCAGTCGTAGGGGCGAATGGCTACACCTTC
NA | TRBD1 | TRBJ2-3 | TRBV19 | CASSQQGVEGTDTQYF | TGTGCCAGTAGTCAACAGGGGGTAGAAGGCACAGATACGCAGTATTTT
once | TRBD1 | TRBJ1-6 | TRBV19 | CASSRRGRGSYNSPLHF | TGTGCCAGTAGTCGCAGGGGGCGCGGCTCCTATAATTCACCCCTCCACTTT
NA | NA | TRBJ2-3 | TRBV29-1 | CSVVGYRRIDTQYF | TGCAGCGTTGTGGGCTACCGGCGGATTGATACGCAGTATTTT
NA | NA | TRBJ1-1 | TRBV12-3/TRBV12-4 | CASSLVVNTEAFF | TGTGCCAGCAGTTTAGTGGTGAACACTGAAGCTTTCTTT
NA | NA | TRBJ2-7 | TRBV7-6 | CASSSKLSYEQYF | TGTGCCAGCAGCTCCAAGCTGTCCTACGAGCAGTACTTC
NA | NA | TRBJ1-4 | TRBV11-2 | CASSQYLASREKLFF | TGTGCCAGCAGTCAGTATCTCGCTTCGAGGGAAAAACTGTTTTTT
NA | TRBD2 | TRBJ2-5 | TRBV7-9 | CASNAGERLAGVSETQYF | TGTGCCAGCAACGCAGGGGAGCGCCTAGCGGGAGTTTCAGAGACCCAGTACTTC
few | TRBD2 | TRBJ2-1 | TRBV7-8 | CASSHRSSGRAEANEQFF | TGTGCCAGCAGCCACCGCTCTAGCGGGAGGGCCGAGGCCAATGAGCAGTTCTTC
NA | TRBD2 | TRBJ2-5 | TRBV7-2 | CASSPPVGGGAWETQYF | TGTGCCAGCAGCCCACCCGTCGGGGGGGGAGCTTGGGAGACCCAGTACTTC
NA | TRBD2 | TRBJ2-1 | TRBV13 | CASSSTTARGLVYNEQFF | TGTGCCAGCAGCTCGACAACCGCTCGGGGACTAGTCTACAATGAGCAGTTCTTC
NA | NA | TRBJ2-3 | TRBV11-3 | CASSLAWADTQYF | TGTGCCAGCAGCTTAGCTTGGGCAGATACGCAGTATTTT
NA | TRBD2 | TRBJ2-1 | TRBV6-5 | CASSPLAGDYNEQFF | TGTGCCAGCAGTCCTTTAGCGGGAGACTACAATGAGCAGTTCTTC
NA | TRBD1 | TRBJ1-5 | TRBV6-5 | CASSYSMGTGIQPQHF | TGTGCCAGCAGTTACTCGATGGGGACAGGGATTCAGCCCCAGCATTTT
NA | TRBD1 | TRBJ2-1 | TRBV9 | CASDVGTGVYNEQFF | TGTGCCAGCGACGTGGGGACAGGGGTCTACAATGAGCAGTTCTTC
NA | TRBD1 | TRBJ2-7 | TRBV12-3/TRBV12-4 | CASRGQGTGEQYF | TGTGCCAGCAGGGGACAGGGGACGGGGGAGCAGTACTTC